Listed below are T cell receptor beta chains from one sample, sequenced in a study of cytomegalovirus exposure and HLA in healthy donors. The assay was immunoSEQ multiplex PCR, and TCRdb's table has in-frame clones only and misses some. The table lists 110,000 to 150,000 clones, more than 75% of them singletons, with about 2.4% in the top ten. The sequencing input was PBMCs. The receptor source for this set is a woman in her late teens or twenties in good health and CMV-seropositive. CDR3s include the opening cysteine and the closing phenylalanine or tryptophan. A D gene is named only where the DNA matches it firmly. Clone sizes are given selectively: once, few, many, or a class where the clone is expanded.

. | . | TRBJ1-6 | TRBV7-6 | CASSLVVDSPLHF | TGTGCCAGCAGCTTAGTAGTAGATTCACCCCTCCACTTT
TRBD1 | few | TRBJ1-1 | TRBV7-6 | CASSQGAGERNTEAFF | TGTGCCAGCAGTCAGGGGGCTGGGGAGAGGAACACTGAAGCTTTCTTT
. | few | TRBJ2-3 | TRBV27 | CASSYERVGKSTQYF | TGTGCCAGCAGTTACGAGAGGGTGGGCAAGAGTACGCAGTATTTT
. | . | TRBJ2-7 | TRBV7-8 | CASSPTRGYEQYF | TGTGCCAGCAGCCCGACACGGGGGTACGAGCAGTACTTC
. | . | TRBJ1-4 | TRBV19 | CASSIRQGNEKLFF | TGTGCCAGTAGTATTAGGCAGGGGAATGAAAAACTGTTTTTT
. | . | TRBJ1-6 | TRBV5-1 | CASSLGGGADYNSPLHF | TGCGCCAGCAGCTTGGGAGGGGGGGCCGACTATAATTCACCCCTCCACTTT
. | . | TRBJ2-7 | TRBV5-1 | CASSFRQLHEQYF | TGCGCCAGCAGCTTTAGACAGTTGCACGAGCAGTACTTC
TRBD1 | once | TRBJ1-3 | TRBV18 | CASSRTGTGNTIYF | TGTGCCAGCTCCCGGACAGGGACTGGAAACACCATATATTTT
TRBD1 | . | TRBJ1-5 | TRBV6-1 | CASSEDRGGNQPQHF | TGTGCCAGCAGCGAAGACAGGGGCGGCAATCAGCCCCAGCATTTT
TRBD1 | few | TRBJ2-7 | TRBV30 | CAWSVLDRVSYEQYF | TGTGCCTGGAGTGTACTGGACAGGGTCTCCTACGAGCAGTACTTC
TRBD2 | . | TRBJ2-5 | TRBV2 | CASSEASGGQYF | TGTGCCAGCAGTGAAGCGAGCGGGGGCCAGTACTTC
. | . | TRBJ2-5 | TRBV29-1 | CSGGGAFETQYF | TGCAGCGGGGGAGGTGCCTTCGAGACCCAGTACTTC
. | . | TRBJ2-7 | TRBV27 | CASSSAGSYEQYF | TGTGCCAGCAGTTCGGCGGGCTCCTACGAGCAGTACTTC
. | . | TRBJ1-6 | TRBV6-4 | CASSDRGNSPLHF | TGTGCCAGCAGTGACAGGGGAAATTCACCCCTCCACTTT
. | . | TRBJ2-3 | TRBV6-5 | CASSQSTDTQYF | TGTGCCAGCAGTCAGAGCACAGATACGCAGTATTTT
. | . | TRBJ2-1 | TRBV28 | CASFPASGSEQFF | TGTGCCAGCTTTCCCGCTTCGGGTAGTGAGCAGTTCTTC
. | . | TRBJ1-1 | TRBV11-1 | CASSPHLGDTEAFF | TGTGCCAGCAGCCCACATCTCGGGGACACTGAAGCTTTCTTT
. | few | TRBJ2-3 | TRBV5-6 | CASTLGLGSTDTQYF | TGTGCCAGCACCCTGGGGCTAGGGAGCACAGATACGCAGTATTTT
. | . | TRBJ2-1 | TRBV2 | CATEQGIDNEQFF | TGTGCCACGGAACAGGGTATCGACAATGAGCAGTTCTTC
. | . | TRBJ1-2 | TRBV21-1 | CASTPRRDSYGYTF | TGTGCCAGCACCCCAAGGCGGGACAGCTATGGCTACACCTTC
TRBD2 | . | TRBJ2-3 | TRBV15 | CATSNLAGKSTDTQYF | TGTGCCACCAGCAATTTAGCGGGAAAAAGCACAGATACGCAGTATTTT
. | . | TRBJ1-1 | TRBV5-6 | CASSLVELSGYAEAFF | TGTGCCAGCAGCTTGGTCGAGCTATCAGGGTACGCTGAAGCTTTCTTT
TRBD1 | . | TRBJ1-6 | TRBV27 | CASSSMTTARQGTPLHF | TGTGCCAGCAGTAGTATGACAACGGCGAGACAGGGCACACCCCTCCACTTT
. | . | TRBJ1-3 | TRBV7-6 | CASSRGHSSGNTIYF | TGTGCCAGCAGCCGAGGCCATAGCTCTGGAAACACCATATATTTT
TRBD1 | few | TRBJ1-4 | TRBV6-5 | CASRDDRGANEKLFF | TGTGCCAGCAGAGACGACAGGGGGGCAAATGAAAAACTGTTTTTT
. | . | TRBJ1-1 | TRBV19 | CASSIQGGFTEAFF | TGTGCCAGTAGTATACAAGGGGGATTCACTGAAGCTTTCTTT
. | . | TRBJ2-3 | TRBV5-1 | CASSLSAGSGTDTQYF | TGCGCCAGCAGCTTGAGCGCGGGATCTGGCACAGATACGCAGTATTTT
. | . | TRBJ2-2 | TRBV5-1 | CASSSTTGELFF | TGCGCCAGCAGCTCTACTACCGGGGAGCTGTTTTTT
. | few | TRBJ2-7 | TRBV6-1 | CASSEVEGSYEQYF | TGTGCCAGCAGTGAAGTCGAGGGAAGCTACGAGCAGTACTTC
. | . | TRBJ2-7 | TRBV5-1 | CASSLAGERYEQYF | TGCGCCAGCAGCTTGGCGGGAGAACGCTACGAGCAGTACTTC
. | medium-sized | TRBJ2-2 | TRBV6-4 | CASSDSSGSNTGELFF | TGTGCCAGCAGTGACTCGTCGGGGTCTAACACCGGGGAGCTGTTTTTT
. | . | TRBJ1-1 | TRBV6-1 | CASSSRENTEAFF | TGTGCCAGCAGTTCCCGAGAGAACACTGAAGCTTTCTTT
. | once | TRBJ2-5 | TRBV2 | CASSEWGETQYF | TGTGCCAGCAGTGAATGGGGCGAGACCCAGTACTTC
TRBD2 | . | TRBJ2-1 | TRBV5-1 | CASSLIAGLYNEQFF | TGCGCCAGCAGCTTGATAGCGGGGCTCTACAATGAGCAGTTCTTC
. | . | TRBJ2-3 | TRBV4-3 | CASSQESDSVSTDTQYF | TGCGCCAGCAGCCAAGAGAGTGACAGCGTTTCCACAGATACGCAGTATTTT
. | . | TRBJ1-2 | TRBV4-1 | CASSQPSVPGYGYTF | TGCGCCAGCAGCCAGCCTAGCGTTCCCGGCTATGGCTACACCTTC
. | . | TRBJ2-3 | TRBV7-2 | CASSPVTSTQYF | TGTGCCAGCAGCCCGGTGACAAGTACGCAGTATTTT
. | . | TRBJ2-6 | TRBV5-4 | CASSLGTQGFLSGANVLTF | TGTGCCAGCAGCTTAGGGACACAGGGATTCCTCTCTGGGGCCAACGTCCTGACTTTC
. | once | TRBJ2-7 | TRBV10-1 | CASSPIRTISYEQYF | TGCGCCAGCAGCCCGATCAGGACTATTTCCTACGAGCAGTACTTC
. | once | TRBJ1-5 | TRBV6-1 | CASSEGQRNQPQHF | TGTGCCAGCAGTGAAGGACAGCGCAATCAGCCCCAGCATTTT
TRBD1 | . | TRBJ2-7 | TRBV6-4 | CASSEGTGGYEQYF | TGTGCCAGCAGTGAAGGGACAGGGGGCTACGAGCAGTACTTC
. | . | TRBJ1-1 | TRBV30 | CAWSVSMNTEAFF | TGTGCCTGGAGTGTATCTATGAACACTGAAGCTTTCTTT
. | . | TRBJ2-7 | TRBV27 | CASSLGGEYEQYF | TGTGCCAGCAGTTTGGGTGGGGAGTACGAGCAGTACTTC
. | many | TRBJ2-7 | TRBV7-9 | CASSPTTGISGEQYF | TGTGCCAGCAGCCCGACCACCGGGATATCAGGCGAGCAGTACTTC
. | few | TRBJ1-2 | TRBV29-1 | CSVAGATPMLGYTF | TGCAGCGTGGCTGGGGCCACCCCAATGCTGGGCTACACCTTC
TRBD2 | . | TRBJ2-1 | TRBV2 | CASSKGLAGVYNEQFF | TGTGCCAGCAGTAAGGGACTAGCGGGGGTCTACAATGAGCAGTTCTTC
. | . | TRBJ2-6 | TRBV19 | CASRGLRGTAVGANVLTF | TGTGCCAGTAGGGGACTAAGGGGGACCGCCGTTGGGGCCAACGTCCTGACTTTC
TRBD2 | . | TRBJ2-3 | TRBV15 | CATSRDVPGRADTQYF | TGTGCCACCAGCAGAGATGTTCCCGGGAGGGCAGATACGCAGTATTTT
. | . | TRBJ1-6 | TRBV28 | CASSSFPGAYNSPLHF | TGTGCCAGCAGTTCCTTCCCGGGAGCTTATAATTCACCCCTCCACTTT
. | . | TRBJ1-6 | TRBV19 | CASSIAPTIGRPLHF | TGTGCCAGTAGTATAGCTCCGACAATAGGAAGACCCCTCCACTTT
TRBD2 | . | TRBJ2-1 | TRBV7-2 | CASRRQAGGGLNEQFF | TGTGCCAGCAGGAGGCAAGCGGGCGGGGGGCTCAATGAGCAGTTCTTC
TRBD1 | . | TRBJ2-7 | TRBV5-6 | CASSHWTGYEQYF | TGTGCCAGCAGCCACTGGACAGGATACGAGCAGTACTTC
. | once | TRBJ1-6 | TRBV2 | CAGLQGGLYNSPLHF | TGTGCCGGGCTTCAGGGAGGTCTCTATAATTCACCCCTCCACTTT
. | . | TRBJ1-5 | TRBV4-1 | CASSQDKRADQPQHF | TGCGCCAGCAGCCAAGATAAGAGGGCAGATCAGCCCCAGCATTTT
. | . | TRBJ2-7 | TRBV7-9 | CASSSGQHYEQYF | TGTGCCAGCAGCTCAGGACAGCACTACGAGCAGTACTTC